This entry lists 4 T cell receptor beta chains sequenced from one sample in a study of T cells in Graves' hyperthyroidism and ophthalmopathy. RNA transcripts gave rise to amplified TCR beta CDR3 regions. Using the HTBI primer set, a first-round RT-PCR was run on the TCR CDR3. TCRdb itself ran the multiplex PCR reads through MiXCR, one entry per CDR3 protein. The sample has 550,000 to 800,000 distinct CDR3 sequences, 16% seen once. Sequenced sample: blood. Receptor source: a man younger than 35 with Graves' hyperthyroidism.

In this sample, this clonotype turned up a few times. The chain links TRBV19 to TRBJ2-1; 7 nucleotides match TRBD1. The junction had 7 bases not matched to a gene; V was cut back by 5 bases and J by 3 bases. Germline CDR1 and CDR2: LNHDA and SQIVND (reference sequence). The CDR3 has 15 amino acids. The CDR3 DNA sequence: TGTGCCAGTAGTCCGTCAGGGGGAATCTACAATGAGCAGTTCTTC. Translating it yields CASSPSGGIYNEQFF.

The CDR3 protein is CASSLPGGPGGTSYEQYF. In DNA, the CDR3 is TGCGCCAGCAGCTTACCCGGCGGCCCCGGTGGGACTAGCTACGAGCAGTACTTC. This chain links TRBV5-1 with TRBJ2-7; 8 nucleotides agree with TRBD2. Unmatched junction bases numbered 16, after V lost 2 bases and J lost 3 bases. CDR1 and CDR2 (germline): SGHRS, YFSETQ. The CDR3 length is 18 residues.

The chain joins TRBV12-3 or TRBV12-4 to TRBJ2-3; no clear D. V was trimmed by 3 bases and J by 2 bases, leaving 15 bases between them. CDR3 length equals 16 residues. The CDR3 reads CASSFSSSPHTDTQYF. CDR3 sequence (DNA): TGTGCCAGCAGTTTTAGTTCCTCACCCCACACAGATACGCAGTATTTT.

This chain joins TRBV12-5 and TRBJ1-1; D uncertain. The CDR3 extends over 18 amino acids. Deletions cut 0 bases from V and 0 bases from J, with 17 bases between. CDR1 LGHNT and CDR2 FRNRAP come from the germline V gene. The DNA for the CDR3 is TGTGCTAGTGGTTTGGTATTGGGAGCAGCGTTAATGAACACTGAAGCTTTCTTT. Translation gives CASGLVLGAALMNTEAFF.